This T cell receptor (beta chain) was obtained from a study of control samples from healthy donors and cancer patients. Germline lookup yields CDR1 MNHEY and CDR2 SVGAGI. The CDR3 has 16 residues. The V and J ends lost 2 bases and 6 bases, in that order; junction bases with no gene match: 7. Sequenced by immunoSEQ multiplex PCR; TCRdb stores in-frame clones only, minus some. The sample gives 100,000 to 150,000 clones, around 87% of which show up once; about 2.7% is in the top ten. The chain combines TRBV6-5 with TRBJ2-1, with TRBD1 matching 10 bases. This clonotype originated in a man aged 55 to 70 in good health. The sequencing input was blood. Written as DNA, the CDR3 is TGTGCCAGCAGTTACGAGGGGACAGGGGTTCCCAATGAGCAGTTCTTC. This encodes CASSYEGTGVPNEQFF.